This T cell receptor beta chain is from a study of blood T cell repertoires in COVID-19. Turning to the study itself: The cDNA or gDNA used as material had been derived from T cells, B-cell-depleted T cells, or PBMCs.

Original data processing: Nucleated cell counts were estimated from reference gene primer amplification. Clones were read by immunoSEQ multiplex PCR, and TCRdb kept only the in-frame ones, dropping some. V and J calls plus clone size are reproduced from that table; the DNA served to infer D and trimming. The sample has 250,000 to 350,000 clones; about 85% are singletons. The CDR3 sequence is 13 residues long. The germline gives CDR1 SGHAT, CDR2 FQNNGV. V lost 1 base and J lost 4, with 7 bases in between. The chain uses TRBV11-2 and TRBJ1-1; possibly TRBD1 for D (6 bases). The clonotype comes from a human donor with COVID-19, enrolled during active disease. The donor label of this sample is uncertain. Sequenced sample: peripheral blood. CDR3 nucleotides: TGTGCCAGCAGCTTAGGGGGGCCCACTGAAGCTTTCTTT. Amino acids: CASSLGGPTEAFF. Variable domain in full (rest from reference TRBV11-2 and TRBJ1-1): EAGVAQSPRYKIIEKRQSVAFWCNPISGHATLYWYQQILGQGPKLLIQFQNNGVVDDSQLPKDRFSAERLKGVDSTLKIQPAKLEDSAVYLCASSLGGPTEAFFGQGTRLTVV.